The next 14 T cell receptor beta chains were all read from a single sample in a study of regulatory T cells in long-lasting Graves disease. The time point here: persistent/refractory GD, antithyroid drugs over 5 years with positive TRAb. TCR sequences were obtained from RNA taken from PBMCs. Investigators prepared the TCR beta libraries by applying iRepertoire HTBI primers and Arm-PCR of CDR3 regions. One entry per CDR3 protein, called by TCRdb with MiXCR from the multiplex PCR reads. In the table there are 700,000 or so distinct CDR3 sequences, around 32% of which are singletons. This specimen consisted of peripheral blood mononuclear cells (PBMCs), obtained when the disease was refractory, from a patient treated with antithyroid drugs. All receptors come from a female donor with Graves disease.

For the CDR3, the DNA is TGTGCCACCAGCAGTCACAGAGGTAGCAATCAGCCCCAGCATTTT. It encodes CATSSHRGSNQPQHF. The chain has TRBV15 and TRBJ1-5; the D is unclear. Between the trimmed V and J ends, which lost 3 bases and 0 bases, there was a span of 9 bases. The germline CDR1 and CDR2 sequences are LNHNV and YYDKDF (reference sequence). There are 15 residues in the CDR3.

This clonotype occurred a few times. The rearrangement joins TRBV4-1 to TRBJ2-7; 10 bases align to TRBD2. With 0 bases clipped from V and 0 bases from J, the junction kept 2 bases outside the gene matches. CDR3 size: 16 residues. Germline CDR1 reads MGHRA; CDR2 reads YSYEKL. CDR3 protein: CASSQESSGSSYEQYF. The DNA of the CDR3 is TGCGCCAGCAGCCAAGAGTCTAGCGGGAGCTCCTACGAGCAGTACTTC.

This rearrangement joins TRBV7-9 to TRBJ1-5; 12 bases are shared with TRBD1. Germline CDR1 is SEHNR and CDR2 is FQNEAQ (reference sequence). The CDR3 covers 19 residues. Losses at the gene ends were 0 bases for V and 1 base for J; bases not matched to a gene: 7. The CDR3 DNA reads TGTGCCAGCAGCTTAGCGCGGGGACAGGGGGCGTGGAGCAATCAGCCCCAGCATTTT. This codes for CASSLARGQGAWSNQPQHF.

The sample holds many counts of this clonotype. This chain links TRBV27 with TRBJ2-7, with D tentatively TRBD1 (6 bases). The CDR3 runs 13 residues. The V end lost 6 bases, the J end lost 6 bases, and 15 bases lay between the germline ends. Germline CDR1 reads MNHEY; CDR2 reads SMNVEV (reference sequence). This CDR3 is CASRDRLFSEQYF. CDR3 DNA sequence: TGTGCCAGCAGAGACAGGTTGTTTAGCGAGCAGTACTTC.

This clonotype has just a few counts. This chain's CDR3 is CSLLDRGSNGYTF. CDR3 nucleotide sequence: TGCAGCCTATTGGACAGGGGATCAAATGGCTACACCTTC. The rearrangement joins TRBV29-1 to TRBJ1-2, with 9 nucleotides matching TRBD1. V was pared by 8 bases and J by 6 bases, with 10 bases of the junction left unmatched. Germline V gene lookup returns CDR1 SQVTM and CDR2 ANQGSEA. There are 13 residues in the CDR3.

This clonotype turned up a few times. In nucleotides, the CDR3 is TGTGCCAGCACCAGCCGCCGGGACAGAGCTAACTATGGCTACACCTTC. Encoded protein: CASTSRRDRANYGYTF. The V and J genes are TRBV6-1 and TRBJ1-2, with 7 bases fitting TRBD1. The CDR3 is made up of 16 amino acids. The germline CDR1 and CDR2 sequences are MNHNS and SASEGT. Germline trimming cut 7 bases from V and 0 bases from J; bases unmatched to any gene: 11.

This clonotype was seen more than once but under ten times. The V gene is TRBV20-1, the J gene TRBJ1-2; TRBD1 might be the D (5 bases). V lost 1 base, J lost 4 bases, and 10 bases lay in between. Looked up from germline, CDR1 is DFQATT and CDR2 is SNEGSKA (reference sequence). CDR3 length equals 13 residues. The DNA for the CDR3 is TGCAGTGCTAGAGTTGGTGACAGCTATGGCTACACCTTC. This codes for CSARVGDSYGYTF.

The chain couples TRBV2 to TRBJ2-2, with a tentative D call TRBD1 (5 bases). The germline gives CDR1 SNHLY, CDR2 FYNNEI. V lost 1 base and J lost 6, with 9 bases in between. The CDR3 runs to 14 residues. In nucleotides, the CDR3 is TGTGCCAGCAGTGAAGTTAGGGGTTCCGGGGAGCTGTTTTTT. This translates into CASSEVRGSGELFF. The whole variable domain, filled in from reference TRBV2 and TRBJ2-2, reads EPEVTQTPSHQVTQMGQEVILRCVPISNHLYFYWYRQILGQKVEFLVSFYNNEISEKSEIFDDQFSVERPDGSNFTLKIRSTKLEDSAMYFCASSEVRGSGELFFGEGSRLTVL.

This chain connects TRBV15 to TRBJ1-5; D might be TRBD1 (5 bases). Looked up from germline, CDR1 is LNHNV and CDR2 is YYDKDF (reference sequence). Trimming took 0 bases from V and 3 from J, leaving 9 bases between them. This CDR3 contains 15 residues. CDR3 coding DNA: TGTGCCACCAGCAGAGATCGGGGGATCAATCAGCCCCAGCATTTT. It is translated as CATSRDRGINQPQHF.

This chain connects TRBV19 to TRBJ2-2, with D possibly being TRBD2 (5 bases). CDR1 and CDR2 from the germline V gene are LNHDA and SQIVND (reference sequence). This CDR3 is 14 amino acids long. Trimming stripped 5 bases from V and 2 bases from J, with 9 bases between. CDR3 region: CASSAGKNTGELFF. In DNA form, the CDR3 reads TGTGCCAGTAGTGCCGGGAAAAACACCGGGGAGCTGTTTTTT.

This clonotype has only a few counts. J is TRBJ1-2 and V is TRBV28; D may be TRBD1 (6 bases). V was cut by 2 bases and J by 7 bases, with 17 bases left in between. This CDR3 is 15 amino acids long. Germline V gene sequence: CDR1 MDHEN, CDR2 SYDVKM. In nucleotides, the CDR3 is TGTGCCAGCAGTTTAATCGCGGGGGCGCCCGGTGGCTACACCTTC. Translated, it gives CASSLIAGAPGGYTF.

This clonotype was counted ten times or more. The chain combines TRBV6-1 with TRBJ2-2, with 8 bases fitting TRBD1. The CDR3 is 13 residues long. The V gene end was trimmed by 6 bases and the J gene end by 6 bases; junction bases not matched to a gene: 3. Germline V lookup: CDR1 MNHNS, CDR2 SASEGT. The CDR3 bases are TGTGCCAGCAGAGGACAGGGCCCCGGGGAGCTGTTTTTT. Its translation is CASRGQGPGELFF.

The chain links TRBV4-1 to TRBJ1-4, with D maybe TRBD1 (6 bases). The V and J ends lost 4 bases and 7 bases respectively, with 13 bases between them. Germline CDR1 and CDR2: MGHRA and YSYEKL. CDR3 size: 14 residues. This chain's CDR3 is CASSRRDTLEKLFF. CDR3 sequence (DNA): TGCGCCAGCAGCCGCCGGGACACCCTTGAAAAACTGTTTTTT.

This chain connects TRBV10-3 to TRBJ1-2, with D possibly TRBD1 on 6 matching bases. The germline CDR1 and CDR2 sequences are ENHRY and SYGVKD. The CDR3 is 12 residues long. The V end was cut by 10 bases, the J end by 5 bases, with 14 bases between. For the CDR3, the DNA is TGTGCCACCGACGAGGGGGATTATGGCTACACCTTC. Translation: CATDEGDYGYTF.